This T cell receptor beta chain was recovered during a study of spatial heterogeneity in lung cancer. CDR1 SGHTA and CDR2 FQGNSA come from the germline V gene. CDR3 length: 12 amino acids. The trim removed 7 bases at V and 7 bases at J, leaving 2 bases unmatched. TCRdb redid the calling of the 5' RACE reads with MiXCR, one entry per CDR3 protein. The table includes around 98,000 distinct CDR3 sequences, roughly 19% detected once. This clonotype has a handful of counts. Antigen specificity is unknown. Stated time point: blood at routine non-recurrence follow-up after resection. The study, taken as a whole, reports: The appearance of ubiquitous expanded tumor TCRs in blood was greater at resection than follow-up.

The chain is built from TRBV7-2 and TRBJ1-5; 9 positions agree with TRBD1. The source is a male donor with early-stage non-small cell lung cancer. The sample in question was PBMCs, obtained at follow-up. The CDR3 spells CASTGTGQPQHF. CDR3 sequence (DNA): TGTGCCAGCACCGGGACAGGGCAGCCCCAGCATTTT.